Here is one T cell receptor (beta chain) with its context. No antigen is known for it. Base qualities are not at hand, and no much larger clone is one base apart. This sample was taken from a study of T cell responses to AZD1222 COVID-19 vaccine (dated by TCRdb to the early 2020s). About the study as a whole: Because spike-specific TCR depth and breadth did not differ between the two schedules, AZD1222 recipients who got a second dose at roughly 4 weeks were pooled with those who got a second dose at roughly 12 weeks. Trial participants were enrolled by age into 18-55, 56-69 and 70-plus year subgroups, with approximately 160, 26 and 62 TCR-sequenced participants respectively. A total of 230 to 250 trial participants underwent TCR sequencing, of whom 200 to 220 received two doses of AZD1222 and about 25 received two doses of the MenACWY control vaccine. The paper as a whole reports these results and caveats: Conclusions about previously exposed vaccinees are limited, since just six or seven AZD1222 recipients were seropositive for SARS-CoV-2 at baseline. Participants were mostly white British and included more females than males, and it was suggested by the authors that clonal diversity may have been underestimated. CD4 TCRs associated with the vaccine covered the entire spike protein, and the dominant responses were in regions 160-218 and 743-854. Epitopes outside the regions mutated in the B.1.351 and B.1.1.7 variants were reportedly recognized by nearly half of the unique spike-specific TCRs. In the small 56-69-year group, the increase in depth fell short of significance, most likely because of low power. Because no samples from the day 14 peak response were available, repertoires could be characterized only after the peak T cell response. Spike-specific TCR breadth and depth rose significantly after two AZD1222 doses compared with day 0 and with MenACWY recipients.

The CDR3 regions of human TCRbeta chains were analyzed by immunosequencing. As for the original processing: Repertoire TCRs were checked for matches against a reference library of SARS-CoV-2-specific TCRs that had been generated using the MIRA antigen-specificity platform. Breadth meant the fraction of unique TCRs that were SARS-CoV-2-associated, whereas depth meant the fraction of total T cells that were SARS-CoV-2-associated. Using the MIRA data, each spike-specific TCR was mapped to the spike region that the TCR reacts to and placed in a CD4 or CD8 class. Log10-transformed breadth and depth values were compared by one-way ANOVA with Sidak's multiple comparisons tests. Here the immuneACCESS table is served through TCRdb, limited to in-frame sequences with V and J called. Missing clones are a known gap in these copies; in checked studies unresolved V genes cover under half, and the rest lacks a known reason. Clone size and V and J calls were adopted from that table, with D and trimming inferred from the DNA. The sample table shows about 130,000 clones, and 94% are seen once. Of the sample, over 6.5% falls within the top ten clones.

In light of the paper, this sample's time point label describes: baseline before first vaccination. Vaccinee samples came from UK trials COV001 and COV002, including a single-blind randomized controlled phase 2/3 trial of AZD1222 (ChAdOx1 nCoV-19) in healthy adults. For TCRbeta chain sequencing, PBMC samples were collected from trial participants at day 0 and at day 28 after the second dose. This TCR derives from an adult in good health. The starting material was peripheral blood, obtained on day 0 of AZD1222 vaccination.

The nucleotide sequence reads TGCGCCAGCAGTGAGGAGCAGCCCCAGCATTTT. Its translation reads: CASSEEQPQHF. The sequence is built from TRBV10-1 and TRBJ1-5, with no reliable assignment of the D segment. Looking up the germline V gene (reference sequence) yields CDR1 WNHNN and CDR2 SYGVQD. The CDR3 spans 11 residues, from the cysteine through the phenylalanine. Only the CDR3 portion is preserved as DNA: 33 bases, with reading frame beginning at the first base. Trimming takes 2 bases from V and 7 bases from J, and the germline ends sit 3 bases apart.